One and the same sample provided the 20 T cell receptor beta chains below, sequenced in a study of cytomegalovirus exposure and HLA in healthy donors. Produced via immunoSEQ multiplex PCR; TCRdb's table is partial and in-frame only. In the table there are 140,000 to 150,000 clones, approximately 86% of which are singletons. Sequencing was performed on PBMCs. The source is a man younger than 35 in good health and CMV-seropositive.

The rearrangement joins TRBV5-1 to TRBJ2-3, with TRBD2 matching over 7 bases. V dropped 6 bases and J dropped 2; count of bases not matched to a gene: 12. Germline-derived CDR1 and CDR2 are SGHRS and YFSETQ. This CDR3 spans 16 amino acids. The CDR3 DNA follows: TGCGCCAGCACGACTGGGCGGGGGACCCTCACAGATACGCAGTATTTT. Protein product: CASTTGRGTLTDTQYF. Complete variable domain (other parts from reference TRBV5-1 and TRBJ2-3): KAGVTQTPRYLIKTRGQQVTLSCSPISGHRSVSWYQQTPGQGLQFLFEYFSETQRNKGNFPGRFSGRQFSNSRSEMNVSTLELGDSALYLCASTTGRGTLTDTQYFGPGTRLTVL.

The rearrangement uses TRBV6-1 and TRBJ2-7; 11 nucleotides align to TRBD1. The trim removed 6 bases at V and 6 bases at J, leaving 7 bases unmatched. The CDR3 is 14 residues long. Germline CDR1 is MNHNS and CDR2 is SASEGT. The CDR3 here is CASRPGQGVGEQYF. As DNA, the CDR3 is TGTGCCAGCAGACCGGGACAGGGGGTTGGCGAGCAGTACTTC.

The chain combines TRBV6-1 with TRBJ1-2, with a tentative D call TRBD1 (5 bases). Germline CDR1 MNHNS, CDR2 SASEGT. The CDR3 sequence is 13 residues long. Between the trimmed V and J ends, which lost 2 bases and 8 bases, there was a span of 12 bases. In DNA form, the CDR3 reads TGTGCCAGCAGTGAAAAACAGGAGGGAGGCTACACCTTC. It specifies CASSEKQEGGYTF.

The J gene is TRBJ2-7, the V gene TRBV11-2, with D perhaps TRBD1 (5 bases). CDR3 size: 13 residues. V shed 3 bases and J shed 3 bases, with 9 bases lying between them. Germline V gene sequence: CDR1 SGHAT, CDR2 FQNNGV. DNA of the CDR3: TGTGCCAGCAGCTTTGGGGCTTTCTACGAGCAGTACTTC. Its protein is CASSFGAFYEQYF.

A word on this clone: Other nucleotide sequences in the sample specify the same CDR3. In nucleotides, the CDR3 is TGCGCCAGCAGCTTATCGGTGAACACCGGGGAGCTGTTTTTT. This codes for CASSLSVNTGELFF. The V gene is TRBV5-1, the J gene TRBJ2-2; unclear D gene. Germline CDR1 reads SGHRS; CDR2 reads YFSETQ. The V gene lost 2 bases and the J gene lost 1 base, with 6 bases spanning the gap. The CDR3 runs 14 residues.

This chain uses TRBV30 with TRBJ1-2, with D possibly matching TRBD1 (6 bases). The CDR3 is 15 residues long. In germline, CDR1 is GTSNPN, CDR2 SVGIG (reference sequence). The V end lost 8 bases, the J end lost 1 base, and 20 bases lay between the germline ends. The CDR3 DNA sequence: TGTGCCAGCAGCCCCCTACAGGGTCGTAACTATGGCTACACCTTC. Translation: CASSPLQGRNYGYTF. The full variable domain, completed using reference TRBV30 and TRBJ1-2, is SQTIHQWPATLVQPVGSPLSLECTVEGTSNPNLYWYRQAAGRGLQLLFYSVGIGQISSEVPQNLSASRPQDRQFILSSKKLLLSDSGFYLCASSPLQGRNYGYTFGSGTRLTVV.

This chain connects TRBV28 to TRBJ2-7; tentatively, D is TRBD1 (6 bases). V shed 6 bases and J shed 7 bases, with 13 bases lying between them. Germline V CDR1 and CDR2: MDHEN, SYDVKM. The length of the CDR3 is 12 residues. The CDR3 sequence: CASSLGAREQYF. CDR3 coding DNA: TGTGCCAGCAGCCTGGGGGCGAGAGAGCAGTACTTC.

Only a few counts were recorded for this clone. The CDR3 region is CAISDGGEGLYGYTF. DNA for the CDR3: TGTGCCATCAGTGATGGGGGGGAGGGTCTCTATGGCTACACCTTC. The chain links TRBV10-3 to TRBJ1-2, with D possibly being TRBD1 (5 bases). V was trimmed by 3 bases and J by 4 bases, leaving 15 bases between them. This CDR3 spans 15 amino acids. Looked up from germline, CDR1 is ENHRY and CDR2 is SYGVKD.

This chain connects TRBV11-3 to TRBJ1-6; D is ambiguous. CDR1 is SGHNT, CDR2 YENEEA, per germline. The CDR3 runs to 13 residues. V gave up 5 bases and J gave up 13 bases, with 15 bases separating them. The CDR3 spells CASSPRRDTPLHF. The CDR3 nucleotides are TGTGCCAGCAGCCCCCGGCGGGATACTCCCCTCCACTTT.

This rearrangement joins TRBV25-1 to TRBJ1-4; D may be TRBD1 (6 bases). Trimming shortened V by 4 bases and J by 4 bases, and 13 bases separated the two germline ends. The V gene's germline CDR1 is MGHDK and CDR2 SYGVNS. This CDR3 is 15 amino acids long. CDR3 residues: CASSGTEQLNEKLFF. In DNA, the CDR3 is TGTGCCAGCAGTGGGACAGAACAACTTAATGAAAAACTGTTTTTT.

In DNA form, the CDR3 reads TGTGCCAGCAGTTACGGGGGGGCCGGTATCAGGAATGAGCAGTTCTTC. Protein: CASSYGGAGIRNEQFF. J is TRBJ2-1 and V is TRBV6-5, with D possibly matching TRBD2 (7 bases). Trimming cost V 2 bases and J 7 bases, with 18 bases left between them. The CDR3 consists of 16 residues. The germline V gene encodes CDR1 MNHEY and CDR2 SVGAGI.

V gene TRBV28 combines with J gene TRBJ1-2, with TRBD1 as a possible D gene (5 bases). V was clipped by 4 bases and J by 7 bases, with 28 bases between them. CDR1 and CDR2 (germline): MDHEN, SYDVKM. The CDR3 runs to 18 residues. This CDR3 is CASSWGVWRGPGVAGYTF. Here the CDR3 DNA reads TGTGCCAGCAGTTGGGGGGTCTGGAGGGGACCCGGAGTAGCTGGCTACACCTTC.

In its sample, this clone was seen once. The rearrangement links TRBV25-1 to TRBJ2-1, with 8 nucleotides matching TRBD2. Trimming took 3 bases from V and 2 from J; bases not matched to a gene: 9. Germline V gives CDR1 MGHDK, CDR2 SYGVNS. This CDR3 comprises 17 residues. The CDR3 region has the DNA TGTGCCAGCAGTGACCAATTAGCGGGGCCCCCCTACAATGAGCAGTTCTTC. Translated: CASSDQLAGPPYNEQFF.

This chain joins TRBV21-1 and TRBJ2-7; the DNA was not compared with TRBD2, the D call given in the table. TRBV21-1 is termed a pseudogene. This CDR3 spans 17 amino acids. DNA of the CDR3: TGTGCCAGCAGCAAATCGGGTCTTGAAGGGAGGTCGAGGGAGCAGTACTTC. As protein: CASSKSGLEGRSREQYF.

The rearrangement links TRBV5-1 to TRBJ1-2; 11 nucleotides line up with TRBD1. The V gene's germline CDR1 is SGHRS and CDR2 YFSETQ. This CDR3 spans 19 amino acids. The V segment lost 2 bases and the J segment 6 bases; nucleotides outside the gene matches: 18. The CDR3, as DNA: TGCGCCAGCAGCTTCCAACCGGGACAGGGGGTAGATGCAGTGAATGGCTACACCTTC. This codes for CASSFQPGQGVDAVNGYTF.

This clone is a singleton in its sample. This chain joins TRBV19 and TRBJ2-7, with D perhaps matching TRBD1 (5 bases). V lost 4 bases to trimming and J lost 3 bases, with 10 bases between them. This CDR3 is built from 13 residues. Looked up from germline, CDR1 is LNHDA and CDR2 is SQIVND (reference sequence). The CDR3 DNA reads as TGTGCCAGTAGTAGCGACAGAGGCTACGAGCAGTACTTC. Residues: CASSSDRGYEQYF.

The CDR3 bases are TGTGCCAGCTCCCACTGGACAGGAAAGGAAAAACTGTTTTTT. Protein product: CASSHWTGKEKLFF. J is TRBJ1-4 and V is TRBV18; 7 positions match TRBD1. Germline CDR1 is KGHSH and CDR2 is LQKENI. The junction had 9 bases not matched to a gene; V was cut back by 6 bases and J by 8 bases. The CDR3 contains 14 residues.

This rearrangement joins TRBV6-5 to TRBJ1-1; TRBD1 aligns across 9 bases. This CDR3 contains 14 residues. Losses at the gene ends were 8 bases for V and 7 bases for J; bases not matched to a gene: 11. The germline V gene encodes CDR1 MNHEY and CDR2 SVGAGI. CDR3 residues: CASVDHRDRVEAFF. The CDR3 region has the DNA TGTGCCAGCGTCGACCACCGGGACAGGGTTGAAGCTTTCTTT.

This clone was recorded once. This sequence joins TRBV6-6 and TRBJ2-3, with D perhaps matching TRBD1 (5 bases). The V end was cut by 2 bases, the J end by 1 base, with 10 bases between. Germline-derived CDR1 and CDR2 are MNHNY and SVGAGI (reference sequence). The CDR3 has 15 amino acids. CDR3 sequence reads: CASSYIARGTDTQYF. Written as DNA, the CDR3 is TGTGCCAGCAGTTACATTGCCAGGGGCACAGATACGCAGTATTTT.

V is TRBV7-2 and J is TRBJ2-5; the match to TRBD1 covers 9 bases. The CDR3 runs 16 residues. CDR1 is SGHTA, CDR2 FQGNSA, per germline. V lost 6 bases and J lost 5; bases outside the gene matches: 13. This CDR3 reads CASRDTGTGFSETQYF. In nucleotides, the CDR3 is TGTGCCAGCAGGGATACCGGGACAGGGTTTTCGGAGACCCAGTACTTC. Using reference TRBV7-2 and TRBJ2-5 for the parts outside the CDR3, the full variable domain is GAGVSQSPSNKVTEKGKDVELRCDPISGHTALYWYRQSLGQGLEFLIYFQGNSAPDKSGLPSDRFSAERTGGSVSTLTIQRTQQEDSAVYLCASRDTGTGFSETQYFGPGTRLLVL.